A single sample gave rise to the 18 T cell receptor beta chains below, sequenced in a study of cytomegalovirus exposure and HLA in healthy donors. PCR primers comprised 60 Vbeta and 13 Jbeta primers. Clones were read by immunoSEQ multiplex PCR, and TCRdb kept only the in-frame ones, dropping some. The sample contains 150,000 or so clones, roughly 70% of which appear only once. Sequencing was carried out using PBMCs. All receptors come from a male donor in good health and CMV-seronegative.

The chain carries TRBV7-2 and TRBJ2-5; weak D call: TRBD2 (5 bases). CDR3 length: 14 residues. The V end lost 7 bases, the J end lost 4 bases, and 16 bases lay between the germline ends. Germline-derived CDR1 and CDR2 are SGHTA and FQGNSA. CDR3 bases: TGTGCCAGCACTCAATCGGGAAGGAGAGAGACCCAGTACTTC. Translation: CASTQSGRRETQYF.

The V gene is TRBV30, the J gene TRBJ2-7, with a weak D call TRBD1 (6 bases). The CDR3 loop spans 14 amino acids. V gave up 4 bases and J gave up 3 bases, with 16 bases separating them. Germline CDR1 and CDR2: GTSNPN and SVGIG (reference sequence). As DNA, the CDR3 is TGTGCCTGGAAGGTAGGGGGACAAAGCTACGAGCAGTACTTC. It translates to CAWKVGGQSYEQYF. Full variable domain (outside the CDR3, taken from reference TRBV30 and TRBJ2-7): SQTIHQWPATLVQPVGSPLSLECTVEGTSNPNLYWYRQAAGRGLQLLFYSVGIGQISSEVPQNLSASRPQDRQFILSSKKLLLSDSGFYLCAWKVGGQSYEQYFGPGTRLTVT.

The chain combines TRBV28 with TRBJ1-5; 8 bases line up with TRBD1. CDR1 MDHEN and CDR2 SYDVKM come from the germline V gene. This CDR3 contains 16 residues. V lost 5 bases, J lost 6 bases, and 12 bases stayed unmatched. CDR3 bases: TGTGCCAGCAGTCTAAGGCAGGGGGCATCGGTTCAGCCCCAGCATTTT. Its translation is CASSLRQGASVQPQHF.

The chain employs TRBV28 and TRBJ1-1; D gene uncertain. The CDR3 is made up of 13 amino acids. V was trimmed by 8 bases and J by 4 bases, leaving 14 bases between them. The germline V gene encodes CDR1 MDHEN and CDR2 SYDVKM. The CDR3 here is CASVLGEGTEAFF. CDR3 nucleotide sequence: TGTGCCAGCGTTCTTGGGGAGGGCACTGAAGCTTTCTTT.

This sequence joins TRBV6-5 and TRBJ2-2; D is perhaps TRBD2 (6 bases). The CDR3 runs 15 residues. Germline loops: CDR1 MNHEY, CDR2 SVGAGI. Trimming shortened V by 0 bases and J by 5 bases, and 10 bases separated the two germline ends. CDR3: CASSYSGGGTGELFF. The CDR3 DNA reads as TGTGCCAGCAGTTACTCGGGTGGAGGGACCGGGGAGCTGTTTTTT.

This clone was counted between two and nine times. The rearrangement links TRBV7-9 to TRBJ1-3, with D possibly being TRBD1 (5 bases). Germline V CDR1 and CDR2: SEHNR, FQNEAQ (reference sequence). The CDR3 contains 15 residues. V gave up 5 bases and J gave up 4 bases, with 15 bases separating them. CDR3 nucleotides: TGTGCCAGCAGCCCCCGGGGGAGGGAAGGAAACACCATATATTTT. Amino acid sequence: CASSPRGREGNTIYF.

V is TRBV28 and J is TRBJ2-7, with a tentative D call TRBD1 (6 bases). This CDR3 spans 18 amino acids. Per the germline V gene, CDR1 is MDHEN and CDR2 is SYDVKM. Trimming removed 3 bases from V and 3 bases from J, with 24 bases in between. CDR3 amino acids: CASSFPPPIRDTNYEQYF. CDR3 coding DNA: TGTGCCAGCAGTTTTCCCCCCCCAATCCGGGACACCAACTACGAGCAGTACTTC. The complete variable domain, with remaining parts taken from reference TRBV28 and TRBJ2-7, reads DVKVTQSSRYLVKRTGEKVFLECVQDMDHENMFWYRQDPGLGLRLIYFSYDVKMKEKGDIPEGYSVSREKKERFSLILESASTNQTSMYLCASSFPPPIRDTNYEQYFGPGTRLTVT.

This clone was recorded a few times. The V and J genes are TRBV7-2 and TRBJ1-2; TRBD1 matches 8 bases. CDR1 SGHTA and CDR2 FQGNSA come from the germline V gene. CDR3 size: 13 residues. V lost 3 bases to trimming and J lost 8 bases; unmatched junction nucleotides: 5. The CDR3 reads CASSFGQGEGYTF. The DNA of the CDR3 is TGTGCCAGCAGCTTCGGACAGGGTGAAGGCTACACCTTC.

The chain couples TRBV27 to TRBJ1-2; no definite D call. The length of the CDR3 is 14 residues. Per germline, CDR1 MNHEY and CDR2 SMNVEV (reference sequence). The V gene lost 2 bases and the J gene lost 4 bases, with 11 bases spanning the gap. The CDR3 region is CASSLNAHGYGYTF. The CDR3 nucleotides are TGTGCCAGCAGTTTAAACGCGCACGGCTATGGCTACACCTTC.

The rearrangement links TRBV18 to TRBJ2-7; TRBD1 matches at 8 bases. CDR1 and CDR2 from the germline V gene are KGHSH and LQKENI. The CDR3 consists of 15 residues. After removal of 0 bases from V and 4 bases from J, the junction contained 5 bases not matched to a gene. CDR3: CASSPPEGQGYEQYF. The CDR3 nucleotides are TGTGCCAGCTCACCACCTGAAGGACAGGGTTACGAGCAGTACTTC.

This clone came up a few times. The chain couples TRBV2 to TRBJ2-3, with TRBD2 matching 10 bases. The CDR3 has 14 residues. V dropped 1 base and J dropped 9; count of bases not matched to a gene: 4. CDR1 is SNHLY and CDR2 is FYNNEI in the germline V gene. The CDR3 bases are TGTGCCAGCAGTGAAGAAGCGGGAGGGATCACGCAGTATTTT. Residues: CASSEEAGGITQYF. Supplemented by reference TRBV2 and TRBJ2-3, the full variable domain reads EPEVTQTPSHQVTQMGQEVILRCVPISNHLYFYWYRQILGQKVEFLVSFYNNEISEKSEIFDDQFSVERPDGSNFTLKIRSTKLEDSAMYFCASSEEAGGITQYFGPGTRLTVL.

The V gene is TRBV19, the J gene TRBJ1-1; D is possibly TRBD1 (5 bases). Per the germline V gene, CDR1 is LNHDA and CDR2 is SQIVND (reference sequence). The CDR3 consists of 15 residues. The germline V and J ends were trimmed by 3 bases and 3 bases, with 14 bases remaining between them. The CDR3 sequence: CASSIQGGVDTEAFF. In DNA form, the CDR3 reads TGTGCCAGTAGTATCCAGGGAGGGGTTGACACTGAAGCTTTCTTT.

This clone was picked up one time. V usage is TRBV6-6 and J usage is TRBJ2-7; TRBD1 matches at 9 bases. In germline, CDR1 is MNHNY, CDR2 SVGAGI (reference sequence). V gave up 6 bases and J gave up 5 bases; unmatched junction bases: 11. The CDR3 runs to 15 residues. CDR3 DNA: TGTGCCAGCAGCCCCCGTCTGGGACAGGGCCACGAGCAGTACTTC. Its protein is CASSPRLGQGHEQYF.

In the case of this clone: A junction boundary mismatches the germline segment, possibly from a read error. The J gene is TRBJ2-1, the V gene TRBV7-9; 10 bases map to TRBD1. Germline-derived CDR1 and CDR2 are SEHNR and FQNEAQ (reference sequence). CDR3 size: 15 residues. CDR3 residues: CSSSLEIWSGTGEFF. CDR3 bases: TGTTCCAGCAGCTTAGAGATTTGGTCGGGGACAGGGGAGTTCTTC. Full variable domain (rest looked up from reference TRBV7-9 and TRBJ2-1): DTGVSQNPRHKITKRGQNVTFRCDPISEHNRLYWYRQTLGQGPEFLTYFQNEAQLEKSRLLSDRFSAERPKGSFSTLEIQRTEQGDSAMYLCSSSLEIWSGTGEFFGPGTRLTVL.

This rearrangement joins TRBV2 to TRBJ2-2; no reliable D call. Germline V gives CDR1 SNHLY, CDR2 FYNNEI. The ends were cut back, 8 bases at V and 3 bases at J, with 7 bases in the middle. There are 12 residues in the CDR3. Here the CDR3 reads CASGVDTGELFF. The CDR3 DNA reads TGTGCCAGCGGAGTGGACACCGGGGAGCTGTTTTTT.

This chain links TRBV7-9 with TRBJ1-1; 9 nucleotides align to TRBD1. This CDR3 is 15 amino acids long. V shed 5 bases and J 8 bases; nucleotides not matched to a gene: 12. Germline lookup yields CDR1 SEHNR and CDR2 FQNEAQ (reference sequence). In DNA form, the CDR3 reads TGTGCCAGCAGCCCTACGGGACAGGGAGGTGGGGAAGCTTTCTTT. Its translation is CASSPTGQGGGEAFF.

This clone is a singleton in its sample. The rearrangement links TRBV5-1 to TRBJ2-5; 7 nucleotides line up with TRBD2. Germline V gene lookup returns CDR1 SGHRS and CDR2 YFSETQ. The CDR3 covers 14 residues. The trim removed 1 base at V and 1 base at J, leaving 1 base unmatched. The CDR3 is CASSLPGGQETQYF. CDR3 nucleotide sequence: TGCGCCAGCAGCTTGCCGGGGGGCCAAGAGACCCAGTACTTC.

The chain uses TRBV6-5 and TRBJ1-1; no reliable D call. V lost 5 bases and J lost 0, with 13 bases in between. This CDR3 contains 15 residues. CDR1 is MNHEY, CDR2 SVGAGI, per germline. This chain's CDR3 is CASSRLLSMNTEAFF. CDR3 DNA: TGTGCCAGCAGTCGACTTCTCTCCATGAACACTGAAGCTTTCTTT.